The 7 T cell receptor beta chains below all came from one sample that was sequenced in a study of T cells after yellow fever vaccination. In TCRdb, the 5' RACE reads were re-called with MiXCR into one record per CDR3 protein. The sample includes some 220,000 distinct CDR3 sequences, 3% to 4% seen only once; the top ten take around 3%. The sequenced sample was CD4+ T cells sorted from PBMCs, obtained 10 days after the yellow fever booster vaccination. These receptors were collected from a man aged 18 to 30 who received the YFV17D yellow fever vaccine.

This clonotype appeared many times. The rearrangement uses TRBV20-1 and TRBJ2-5; 9 nucleotides agree with TRBD1. Per the germline V gene, CDR1 is DFQATT and CDR2 is SNEGSKA (reference sequence). This CDR3 contains 17 residues. In nucleotides, the CDR3 is TGCAGCGCTGGGGGACAGGGAACCGGGACGTCGCAAGAGACCCAGTACTTC. It translates to CSAGGQGTGTSQETQYF.

This clonotype was seen repeatedly, ten times or more. V gene TRBV20-1 combines with J gene TRBJ1-4, with D perhaps matching TRBD1 (5 bases). V shed 3 bases and J shed 8 bases, with 19 bases lying between them. The CDR3 contains 15 residues. Germline-derived CDR1 and CDR2 are DFQATT and SNEGSKA (reference sequence). CDR3 region: CSASDPGTFSEKLFF. The CDR3 nucleotides are TGCAGTGCTAGCGACCCTGGGACCTTCAGCGAAAAACTGTTTTTT.

This clonotype was recorded many times. The rearrangement joins TRBV7-2 to TRBJ2-7; D remains ambiguous. Trimming shortened V by 2 bases and J by 9 bases, and 8 bases separated the two germline ends. Germline CDR1 and CDR2: SGHTA and FQGNSA. The CDR3 covers 11 residues. The chain's CDR3 is CASSLLQMQYF. The CDR3 DNA reads as TGTGCCAGCAGCTTACTGCAGATGCAGTACTTC.

This clonotype was counted a few times. This CDR3 reads CASSLDRGSPLHF. The CDR3 coding sequence is TGCGCCAGCAGCTTGGACAGGGGGTCACCCCTCCACTTT. The chain links TRBV5-1 to TRBJ1-6, with 8 nucleotides matching TRBD1. The CDR3 is 13 residues long. The ends lost 0 bases at V and 10 bases at J; junction bases unmatched: 0. The V gene's germline CDR1 is SGHRS and CDR2 YFSETQ.

Only a few counts were recorded for this clonotype. The chain has TRBV7-2 and TRBJ2-1, with 7 bases identical to TRBD2. CDR1 is SGHTA and CDR2 is FQGNSA in the germline V gene. The junction had 6 bases not matched to a gene; V was cut back by 2 bases and J by 5 bases. This CDR3 spans 15 amino acids. This chain's CDR3 is CASSLSAGVHNEQFF. In nucleotides, the CDR3 is TGTGCCAGCAGCTTATCGGCGGGGGTCCACAATGAGCAGTTCTTC.

The genes are TRBV9 and TRBJ2-1, with no clear D. The CDR3 covers 15 residues. Trimming left V 0 bases short and J 5 bases short, with 12 bases between. CDR1 is SGDLS, CDR2 YYNGEE, per germline. This CDR3 is CASSVASARDNEQFF. In nucleotides, the CDR3 is TGTGCCAGCAGCGTAGCTTCCGCCCGGGACAATGAGCAGTTCTTC.

This clonotype has ten or more counts. V is TRBV5-1 and J is TRBJ2-7, with TRBD1 as a possible D gene (6 bases). Germline V gives CDR1 SGHRS, CDR2 YFSETQ. There are 13 residues in the CDR3. V was clipped by 3 bases and J by 1 base, with 8 bases between them. The CDR3 DNA is TGCGCCAGCAGCTCGGGGACATCCTACGAGCAGTACTTC. It codes for CASSSGTSYEQYF. Drawing the rest from reference TRBV5-1 and TRBJ2-7, the complete variable domain is KAGVTQTPRYLIKTRGQQVTLSCSPISGHRSVSWYQQTPGQGLQFLFEYFSETQRNKGNFPGRFSGRQFSNSRSEMNVSTLELGDSALYLCASSSGTSYEQYFGPGTRLTVT.